One sample yielded the 15 T cell receptor beta chains listed below, sequenced in a study of cytomegalovirus exposure and HLA in healthy donors. Amplification used 60 Vbeta primers and 13 Jbeta primers. The data were produced by immunoSEQ multiplex PCR, yet TCRdb's version contains in-frame clones alone and is incomplete. Altogether about 120,000 clones are present, 65% to 80% being singletons, with the ten largest covering 2% to 3%. Sequenced: PBMCs. Receptors originate from a female donor in good health and CMV-seronegative.

The J gene is TRBJ2-1, the V gene TRBV4-1; 9 bases agree with TRBD1. The CDR3 runs to 16 residues. In germline, CDR1 is MGHRA, CDR2 YSYEKL. The J segment lost 9 bases and the V segment lost 7 bases, leaving 16 bases of the junction unmatched. The CDR3: CASKYGTEDRGGEQFF. The CDR3 DNA reads as TGCGCCAGCAAATACGGGACCGAGGACAGGGGAGGTGAGCAGTTCTTC.

This clone was seen once. V gene TRBV30 combines with J gene TRBJ1-5; TRBD1 is a possible D gene (6 bases). The CDR3 is 16 amino acids. Trimming shortened V by 0 bases and J by 3 bases, and 15 bases separated the two germline ends. Looked up from germline, CDR1 is GTSNPN and CDR2 is SVGIG (reference sequence). CDR3 amino acids: CAWSVGGPSTNQPQHF. The CDR3 DNA reads as TGTGCCTGGAGTGTGGGGGGGCCCTCGACCAATCAGCCCCAGCATTTT.

The chain joins TRBV5-4 to TRBJ1-1, with 10 nucleotides matching TRBD1. This CDR3 is 15 amino acids long. CDR1 SGHNT and CDR2 YYREEE come from the germline V gene (reference sequence). J was trimmed by 7 bases and V by 3 bases; bases with no gene match: 9. CDR3 sequence reads: CASSSTGQGVIEAFF. In DNA, the CDR3 is TGTGCCAGCAGCTCCACAGGACAGGGGGTCATTGAAGCTTTCTTT. The full variable domain, with the rest looked up from reference TRBV5-4 and TRBJ1-1, is ETGVTQSPTHLIKTRGQQVTLRCSSQSGHNTVSWYQQALGQGPQFIFQYYREEENGRGNFPPRFSGLQFPNYSSELNVNALELDDSALYLCASSSTGQGVIEAFFGQGTRLTVV.

The gene calls are TRBV2 and TRBJ2-3, with D possibly matching TRBD1 (7 bases). The V end lost 4 bases, the J end lost 6 bases, and 20 bases lay between the germline ends. Germline CDR1 and CDR2: SNHLY and FYNNEI. This CDR3 comprises 16 residues. CDR3 sequence reads: CASSGGTVSSTDTQYF. As DNA, the CDR3 is TGTGCCAGCAGTGGCGGGACAGTCAGTTCAACTGATACGCAGTATTTT. The entire variable domain, with the rest obtained from reference TRBV2 and TRBJ2-3, is as follows: EPEVTQTPSHQVTQMGQEVILRCVPISNHLYFYWYRQILGQKVEFLVSFYNNEISEKSEIFDDQFSVERPDGSNFTLKIRSTKLEDSAMYFCASSGGTVSSTDTQYFGPGTRLTVL.

The V gene is TRBV2, the J gene TRBJ2-7, with D maybe TRBD2 (5 bases). This CDR3 comprises 13 residues. V was cut by 6 bases and J by 3 bases, with 12 bases left in between. The germline V gene has CDR1 SNHLY and CDR2 FYNNEI. CDR3 DNA: TGTGCCAGCAGGGCTGGGAGTAACTACGAGCAGTACTTC. This codes for CASRAGSNYEQYF.

V and J are TRBV6-1 and TRBJ1-1; no definite D call. Trimming left V 2 bases short and J 5 bases short, with 18 bases between. The CDR3 has 16 residues. Per germline, CDR1 MNHNS and CDR2 SASEGT. The chain's CDR3 is CASSESGWRGETEAFF. The CDR3, as DNA: TGTGCCAGCAGTGAATCGGGTTGGCGCGGGGAGACTGAAGCTTTCTTT.

This clone has a handful of counts. V usage is TRBV5-4 and J usage is TRBJ1-1, with TRBD1 matching over 7 bases. CDR3 size: 14 residues. V was clipped by 4 bases and J by 5 bases; unmatched bases: 8. Germline V gives CDR1 SGHNT, CDR2 YYREEE (reference sequence). The CDR3 nucleotides read TGTGCCAGCAGCCCGCAGGGGGTTGGAACTGAAGCTTTCTTT. Its protein is CASSPQGVGTEAFF.

V is TRBV19 and J is TRBJ2-5; TRBD1 is a possible D gene (7 bases). V lost 7 bases and J lost 3, with 18 bases in between. The germline V gene encodes CDR1 LNHDA and CDR2 SQIVND (reference sequence). The CDR3 has 15 amino acids. This CDR3 is CASNPTGTFKETQYF. CDR3 nucleotide sequence: TGTGCCAGTAATCCGACAGGGACTTTTAAAGAGACCCAGTACTTC.

V usage is TRBV13 and J usage is TRBJ1-1, with unresolved D. Trimming removed 2 bases at V and 0 bases at J, with 13 bases between. This CDR3 has 16 amino acids. Germline assignment: CDR1 PRHDT and CDR2 FYEKMQ (reference sequence). The CDR3 sequence is CASSLQSRRMNTEAFF. DNA for the CDR3: TGTGCCAGCAGCTTACAGTCGAGGAGGATGAACACTGAAGCTTTCTTT.

This clone is medium-sized within its sample. The chain is built from TRBV6-4 and TRBJ2-2, with D possibly TRBD2 on 6 matching bases. The CDR3 has 13 amino acids. The germline V gene encodes CDR1 MRHNA and CDR2 SNTAGT. V shed 0 bases and J shed 7 bases, with 6 bases lying between them. The CDR3 DNA reads as TGTGCCAGCAGTGACTCGACTAGCGGGGAGCTGTTTTTT. Protein: CASSDSTSGELFF.

The J gene is TRBJ1-1, the V gene TRBV7-8; a possible D gene is TRBD1 (6 bases). This CDR3 has 14 residues. Germline CDR1 is SGHVS and CDR2 is FQNEAQ. Deletions cut 5 bases from V and 5 bases from J, with 15 bases between. CDR3 sequence (DNA): TGTGCCAGCAGCCGACTACAGGGCGGAACTGAAGCTTTCTTT. It is translated as CASSRLQGGTEAFF.

This chain connects TRBV11-1 to TRBJ2-3; the match to TRBD2 covers 10 bases. The CDR3 sequence is 19 residues long. Germline CDR1 SGHAT, CDR2 FQDESV (reference sequence). V shed 5 bases and J 4 bases; nucleotides not matched to a gene: 18. CDR3: CASSAAPGASGGVPDTQYF. As DNA, the CDR3 is TGTGCCAGCAGCGCCGCGCCGGGGGCTAGCGGGGGCGTTCCAGATACGCAGTATTTT. The full variable domain, with the rest looked up from reference TRBV11-1 and TRBJ2-3, is EAEVAQSPRYKITEKSQAVAFWCDPISGHATLYWYRQILGQGPELLVQFQDESVVDDSQLPKDRFSAERLKGVDSTLKIQPAELGDSAMYLCASSAAPGASGGVPDTQYFGPGTRLTVL.

V usage is TRBV13 and J usage is TRBJ2-3; D is possibly TRBD2 (7 bases). Trimming shortened V by 5 bases and J by 7 bases, and 10 bases separated the two germline ends. From germline, CDR1 is PRHDT and CDR2 FYEKMQ (reference sequence). The CDR3 consists of 12 residues. The CDR3 DNA follows: TGTGCCAGCAGCGCGGGGGCGAATACGCAGTATTTT. Its translation: CASSAGANTQYF.

The rearrangement uses TRBV7-8 and TRBJ2-6; a possible D gene is TRBD1 (6 bases). Per germline, CDR1 SGHVS and CDR2 FQNEAQ. V was clipped by 4 bases and J by 2 bases, with 15 bases between them. This CDR3 has 17 residues. The CDR3 sequence: CASSSPQGLAGANVLTF. The DNA for the CDR3 is TGTGCCAGCAGCTCACCACAGGGTCTCGCTGGGGCCAACGTCCTGACTTTC.

V usage is TRBV6-4 and J usage is TRBJ1-1, with 9 bases that match TRBD1. This CDR3 region has 12 residues. Trimming at V came to 2 bases and at J to 10 bases, leaving 2 bases not matched to a gene. Per germline, CDR1 MRHNA and CDR2 SNTAGT. This chain's CDR3 is CASSDEDRGAFF. CDR3 DNA sequence: TGTGCCAGCAGTGACGAGGACAGGGGAGCTTTCTTT.